This T cell receptor (beta chain) was observed in a study of T cell repertoires and HLA-DP antigens. The V end was cut by 0 bases, the J end by 5 bases, with 10 bases between. This CDR3 has 14 amino acids. Germline-derived CDR1 and CDR2 are SGHTA and FQGNSA. Each pre-culture CD4+ sample aimed for hundreds of thousands of T cell genomes at deep resolution. The data were produced by immunoSEQ multiplex PCR, yet TCRdb's version contains in-frame clones alone and is incomplete. The sample lists more than 90,000 clones, roughly 92% occurring once. There are a few counts of this clone. Its antigen is still unknown.

This clonotype originated in a woman aged 18-30 years in good health and CMV-seronegative. Material for sequencing was CD4+ T cells from PBMCs. V usage is TRBV7-2 and J usage is TRBJ1-2, with D possibly being TRBD1 (5 bases). The CDR3 spells CASSLAGVGYGYTF. For the CDR3, the DNA is TGTGCCAGCAGCTTAGCGGGGGTAGGGTATGGCTACACCTTC.